The 31 T cell receptor beta chains below were found in one sample sequenced in a study of blood T cell repertoires in COVID-19. TCRdb keeps only in-frame clones here, not all; method: immunoSEQ multiplex PCR. Altogether some 87,000 clones are present, 89% being singletons, with the ten largest covering 3% to 4%. Specimen: peripheral blood. The receptors were sampled from a woman in her sixties or seventies with acute or convalescent COVID-19.

CDR3 in amino acids: CASSSQGAGSPLHF. CDR3 nucleotide sequence: TGTGCCAGCAGCTCTCAGGGGGCCGGCTCACCCCTCCACTTT. The rearrangement links TRBV11-2 to TRBJ1-6; TRBD1 agrees at 8 bases. The CDR3 has 14 residues. The trim removed 4 bases at V and 10 bases at J, leaving 6 bases unmatched. The germline gives CDR1 SGHAT, CDR2 FQNNGV.

This chain links TRBV5-4 with TRBJ1-2, with 9 bases matching TRBD1. Germline V gene lookup returns CDR1 SGHNT and CDR2 YYREEE (reference sequence). Trimming cost V 1 base and J 8 bases; bases outside gene matches: 6. The CDR3 length is 14 residues. The CDR3 DNA reads TGTGCCAGCAGCTTGTCCGGGACAGGGAGAGGCTACACCTTC. Translation: CASSLSGTGRGYTF.

V and J are TRBV6-4 and TRBJ2-3; TRBD2 matches 8 bases. The germline gives CDR1 MRHNA, CDR2 SNTAGT. Trimming took 5 bases from V and 0 from J; bases not matched to a gene: 10. This CDR3 region has 17 residues. The CDR3 DNA sequence: TGTGCCAGCAGTCCCCAGCCAGCGGGGGCTAGCACAGATACGCAGTATTTT. This sequence encodes CASSPQPAGASTDTQYF.

This clone was counted once. The junction departs from the called germline gene at one end, perhaps through a read error. This chain connects TRBV12-3 or TRBV12-4 to TRBJ2-7; the match to TRBD1 covers 9 bases. CDR3 length: 11 residues. CDR3 DNA: TGTGCCAGCAGTTTACGGGACAGGGTTAACTTC. Translating gives CASSLRDRVNF.

The V call is TRBV29-1, the J call TRBJ2-3, with D perhaps matching TRBD2 (6 bases). V was clipped by 3 bases and J by 2 bases, with 9 bases between them. The CDR3 covers 13 residues. Germline CDR1 is SQVTM and CDR2 is ANQGSEA. CDR3 nucleotide sequence: TGCAGCGTTGAGCGGGACCTCACAGATACGCAGTATTTT. It specifies CSVERDLTDTQYF.

The chain has TRBV19 and TRBJ2-5; D might be TRBD1 (6 bases). The CDR3 runs 16 residues. V was shortened by 3 bases and J by 5 bases, with 19 bases between the two germline ends. Germline-derived CDR1 and CDR2 are LNHDA and SQIVND (reference sequence). Written as DNA, the CDR3 is TGTGCCAGTAGTATCTCGGACAGCGACCCCCGGGAGACCCAGTACTTC. It yields the protein CASSISDSDPRETQYF.

The chain combines TRBV6-5 with TRBJ2-2, with a tentative D call TRBD2 (6 bases). V lost 8 bases and J 5 bases, leaving 18 bases between the germline ends. Germline V lookup: CDR1 MNHEY, CDR2 SVGAGI. The CDR3 totals 15 residues. The CDR3 here is CASLGGAGRTGELFF. The CDR3 DNA is TGTGCCAGCCTTGGCGGGGCAGGGAGAACCGGGGAGCTGTTTTTT.

The V gene is TRBV7-9, the J gene TRBJ2-5; D is perhaps TRBD2 (6 bases). With 1 base removed from V and 2 bases from J, the gap between germline ends came to 17 bases. The CDR3 is 17 residues long. The germline CDR1 and CDR2 sequences are SEHNR and FQNEAQ (reference sequence). CDR3 in amino acids: CASSLDRGGQLQETQYF. The CDR3 DNA is TGTGCCAGCAGCTTAGACCGGGGAGGCCAATTGCAAGAGACCCAGTACTTC. Supplemented by reference TRBV7-9 and TRBJ2-5, the full variable domain reads DTGVSQNPRHKITKRGQNVTFRCDPISEHNRLYWYRQTLGQGPEFLTYFQNEAQLEKSRLLSDRFSAERPKGSFSTLEIQRTEQGDSAMYLCASSLDRGGQLQETQYFGPGTRLLVL.

V usage is TRBV6-5 and J usage is TRBJ2-1; a possible D gene is TRBD2 (7 bases). The germline V gene has CDR1 MNHEY and CDR2 SVGAGI. This CDR3 has 12 residues. V was trimmed by 10 bases and J by 10 bases, leaving 17 bases between them. In DNA form, the CDR3 reads TGTGCCACAGAGACGGGGGGCCGGGAGCAGTTCTTC. Protein product: CATETGGREQFF.

The chain recombines TRBV14 with TRBJ2-3; a possible D gene is TRBD2 (6 bases). The germline gives CDR1 SGHDN, CDR2 FVKESK. This CDR3 has 13 amino acids. Trimming stripped 8 bases from V and 7 bases from J, with 16 bases between. CDR3 region: CASGSSGRHTQYF. The CDR3 DNA reads TGTGCCAGCGGGAGTAGCGGTAGGCATACGCAGTATTTT.

The V call is TRBV6-5, the J call TRBJ2-1, with 8 positions matching TRBD2. Unmatched junction bases numbered 16, after V lost 10 bases and J lost 8 bases. CDR1 MNHEY and CDR2 SVGAGI come from the germline V gene. The CDR3 runs to 15 residues. CDR3 sequence: CATAEIAGLVYEQFF. Written as DNA, the CDR3 is TGTGCCACCGCCGAGATAGCGGGACTTGTATATGAGCAGTTCTTC.

As DNA, the CDR3 is TGTGCCAGCAGGACCCCCAGCGGGTCCCTTGGGACCCAGTACTTC. Protein sequence: CASRTPSGSLGTQYF. J is TRBJ2-5 and V is TRBV2, with a weak D call TRBD2 (6 bases). Trimming removed 6 bases from V and 7 bases from J, with 21 bases in between. CDR3 size: 15 residues. The germline V gene has CDR1 SNHLY and CDR2 FYNNEI. Looking up the rest from reference TRBV2 and TRBJ2-5 gives the full variable domain: EPEVTQTPSHQVTQMGQEVILRCVPISNHLYFYWYRQILGQKVEFLVSFYNNEISEKSEIFDDQFSVERPDGSNFTLKIRSTKLEDSAMYFCASRTPSGSLGTQYFGPGTRLLVL.

The chain couples TRBV6-5 to TRBJ2-7, with D perhaps matching TRBD1 (5 bases). The CDR3 spans 13 residues. V lost 7 bases, J lost 5 bases, and 15 bases lay in between. Germline CDR1 and CDR2: MNHEY and SVGAGI. As DNA, the CDR3 is TGTGCCAGCATCCAGGGAATGGTCCACGAGCAGTACTTC. Its translation: CASIQGMVHEQYF.

In this sample, this clone turned up once. Different DNA sequences within this sample yield the same CDR3. The chain uses TRBV11-2 and TRBJ2-1, with TRBD2 matching over 11 bases. Germline loops: CDR1 SGHAT, CDR2 FQNNGV. V lost 3 bases, J lost 4 bases, and 2 bases stayed unmatched. This CDR3 is 15 amino acids long. The CDR3: CASSLRTSGYNEQFF. The CDR3 DNA is TGTGCCAGCAGCTTGAGGACTAGCGGGTACAATGAGCAGTTCTTC. Filled out from reference TRBV11-2 and TRBJ2-1, the complete variable domain reads EAGVAQSPRYKIIEKRQSVAFWCNPISGHATLYWYQQILGQGPKLLIQFQNNGVVDDSQLPKDRFSAERLKGVDSTLKIQPAKLEDSAVYLCASSLRTSGYNEQFFGPGTRLTVL.

This clone was counted a single time. The CDR3 nucleotides read TGTGCCAGCTCACCAAATCGGGGGGGCTCCTACAATGAGCAGTTCTTC. Protein product: CASSPNRGGSYNEQFF. V gene TRBV18 combines with J gene TRBJ2-1; 8 nucleotides agree with TRBD2. The CDR3 has 16 amino acids. With V trimmed by 2 bases and J by 0 bases, 3 bases remained unmatched. The V gene's germline CDR1 is KGHSH and CDR2 LQKENI.

The genes are TRBV28 and TRBJ2-6; 10 nucleotides match TRBD1. V was clipped by 6 bases and J by 0 bases; unmatched bases: 5. Germline CDR1 is MDHEN and CDR2 is SYDVKM. The CDR3 sequence is 17 residues long. CDR3 sequence: CASRTGTGVSGANVLTF. DNA of the CDR3: TGTGCCAGCAGGACCGGGACAGGGGTCTCTGGGGCCAACGTCCTGACTTTC. Filled out from reference TRBV28 and TRBJ2-6, the complete variable domain reads DVKVTQSSRYLVKRTGEKVFLECVQDMDHENMFWYRQDPGLGLRLIYFSYDVKMKEKGDIPEGYSVSREKKERFSLILESASTNQTSMYLCASRTGTGVSGANVLTFGAGSRLTVL.

The V and J genes are TRBV19 and TRBJ2-3; 8 bases agree with TRBD1. Germline CDR1 LNHDA, CDR2 SQIVND (reference sequence). CDR3 length: 16 amino acids. The V segment lost 5 bases and the J segment 3 bases; nucleotides outside the gene matches: 10. The DNA for the CDR3 is TGTGCCAGTAGTCCGCGACAGGGGAGTGGTACAGATACGCAGTATTTT. It translates to CASSPRQGSGTDTQYF.

The rearrangement links TRBV7-9 to TRBJ1-1; tentatively, D is TRBD1 (5 bases). Germline-derived CDR1 and CDR2 are SEHNR and FQNEAQ (reference sequence). This CDR3 comprises 11 residues. The V gene lost 5 bases and the J gene lost 6 bases, with 7 bases spanning the gap. CDR3 sequence: CASSRGSEAFF. The CDR3 bases are TGTGCCAGCAGCCGGGGGTCTGAAGCTTTCTTT.

This clone was detected only once. V is TRBV7-6 and J is TRBJ2-7, with D possibly TRBD1 on 6 matching bases. V was pared by 4 bases and J by 2 bases, with 15 bases between. The CDR3 runs to 15 residues. Germline V CDR1 and CDR2: SGHVS, FNYEAQ. The chain's CDR3 is CASSSRPGATYEQYV. Written as DNA, the CDR3 is TGTGCCAGCAGCTCACGACCAGGGGCCACCTACGAGCAGTACGTC.

A single count supports this clone. The J gene is TRBJ2-1, the V gene TRBV6-4, with 8 positions matching TRBD2. The trim removed 6 bases at V and 2 bases at J, leaving 12 bases unmatched. The CDR3 sequence is 17 residues long. Germline V CDR1 and CDR2: MRHNA, SNTAGT. CDR3 in amino acids: CASRTSESFPTYNEQFF. In nucleotides, the CDR3 is TGTGCCAGCAGGACTAGCGAATCCTTTCCGACCTACAATGAGCAGTTCTTC.

The chain recombines TRBV5-1 with TRBJ1-4, with TRBD1 matching 8 bases. J gave up 7 bases and V 3 bases, and 2 bases lay outside the gene matches. This CDR3 is built from 13 residues. Germline assignment: CDR1 SGHRS and CDR2 YFSETQ. The CDR3 coding sequence is TGCGCCAGCAGCTCAGGGGGCAGTGAAAAACTGTTTTTT. Its protein product is CASSSGGSEKLFF.

DNA for the CDR3: TGTGCCACCAGCAGACCGACAGGAGCCGACACTGAAGCTTTCTTT. This gives the protein CATSRPTGADTEAFF. The V call is TRBV15, the J call TRBJ1-1; perhaps TRBD1 as D (6 bases). V was shortened by 2 bases and J by 3 bases, with 13 bases between the two germline ends. The CDR3 length is 15 residues. Germline V gene sequence: CDR1 LNHNV, CDR2 YYDKDF (reference sequence).

The chain joins TRBV6-5 to TRBJ2-2; 8 bases match TRBD1. This CDR3 has 13 amino acids. Germline CDR1 reads MNHEY; CDR2 reads SVGAGI. After removal of 9 bases from V and 5 bases from J, the junction contained 5 bases not matched to a gene. The CDR3 DNA follows: TGTGCCAGAGGACAGGGACGGACCGGGGAGCTGTTTTTT. Translation: CARGQGRTGELFF.

This clone was counted a few times. The genes are TRBV7-2 and TRBJ1-1; TRBD1 matches 8 bases. CDR3 length equals 14 residues. Looked up from germline, CDR1 is SGHTA and CDR2 is FQGNSA. After removal of 2 bases from V and 5 bases from J, the junction contained 4 bases not matched to a gene. CDR3 residues: CASSLSTGGTEAFF. For the CDR3, the DNA is TGTGCCAGCAGCTTATCAACAGGGGGTACTGAAGCTTTCTTT.

J is TRBJ1-2 and V is TRBV29-1, with D perhaps matching TRBD1 (6 bases). This CDR3 spans 12 amino acids. CDR1 is SQVTM and CDR2 is ANQGSEA in the germline V gene. This chain's CDR3 is CTAQGTGGGYTF. DNA of the CDR3: TGCACGGCACAGGGTACGGGTGGTGGCTACACCTTC.

This clone appeared a few times. This chain joins TRBV3-1 (or the pseudogene TRBV3-2) and TRBJ1-1; D ambiguous. This CDR3 contains 11 residues. The V gene lost 1 base and the J gene lost 10 bases, with 7 bases spanning the gap. From germline, CDR1 is LGHDT and CDR2 YNNKEL (reference sequence). CDR3 protein: CASSQAGLAFF. The CDR3 coding sequence is TGTGCCAGCAGCCAAGCGGGGTTAGCTTTCTTT.

CDR3 in amino acids: CATIGGQWNQPQHF. CDR3 nucleotide sequence: TGCGCCACCATCGGTGGGCAGTGGAATCAGCCCCAGCATTTT. The chain joins TRBV10-2 to TRBJ1-5; no reliable D call. V shed 10 bases and J shed 4 bases, with 17 bases lying between them. CDR3 size: 14 residues. Germline loops: CDR1 WSHSY, CDR2 SAAADI.

The chain uses TRBV5-1 and TRBJ2-7, with 9 bases matching TRBD1. The ends lost 1 base at V and 3 bases at J; junction bases unmatched: 11. Germline V lookup: CDR1 SGHRS, CDR2 YFSETQ. CDR3 length: 17 amino acids. The CDR3 region is CASSLHGGTGIFYEQYV. The DNA of the CDR3 is TGCGCCAGCAGCTTGCACGGCGGGACAGGGATCTTCTACGAGCAGTACGTC.

The CDR3 region has the DNA TGTGCCAGTAGTATTTCCCCAGGGGGGTACTATGGCTACACCTTC. Its translation: CASSISPGGYYGYTF. The V and J genes are TRBV19 and TRBJ1-2; the match to TRBD1 covers 7 bases. There are 15 residues in the CDR3. J was trimmed by 3 bases and V by 3 bases; bases with no gene match: 7. Germline V gene lookup returns CDR1 LNHDA and CDR2 SQIVND (reference sequence).

The CDR3 is CASSLGGLGEAFF. The CDR3 nucleotides read TGTGCCAGCAGCTTAGGGGGGCTTGGTGAAGCTTTCTTT. This chain joins TRBV7-9 and TRBJ1-1; possibly TRBD1 for D (6 bases). Germline V gives CDR1 SEHNR, CDR2 FQNEAQ (reference sequence). The CDR3 extends over 13 amino acids. V lost 1 base and J lost 7, with 10 bases in between.

This chain uses TRBV28 with TRBJ2-2, with D possibly being TRBD1 (6 bases). Trimming pared 6 bases from V and 0 bases from J, leaving 11 bases between. The V gene's germline CDR1 is MDHEN and CDR2 SYDVKM. CDR3 size: 15 residues. The chain's CDR3 is CASSYREANTGELFF. As DNA, the CDR3 is TGTGCCAGCAGCTACAGGGAAGCGAACACCGGGGAGCTGTTTTTT.